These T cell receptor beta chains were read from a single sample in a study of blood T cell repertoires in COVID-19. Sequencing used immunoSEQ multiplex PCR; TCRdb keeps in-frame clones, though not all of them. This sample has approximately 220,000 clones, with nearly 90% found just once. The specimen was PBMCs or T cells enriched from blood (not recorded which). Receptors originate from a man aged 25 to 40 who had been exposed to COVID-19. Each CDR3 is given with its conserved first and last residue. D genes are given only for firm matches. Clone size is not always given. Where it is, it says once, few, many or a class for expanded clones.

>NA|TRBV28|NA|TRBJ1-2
TGTGCCAGCATCACATCGAATGACCGGGTCTATGGCTACACCTTC
CASITSNDRVYGYTF
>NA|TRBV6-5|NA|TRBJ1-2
TGTGCCAGCAGTTACTCCGGGAACTATGGCTACACCTTC
CASSYSGNYGYTF
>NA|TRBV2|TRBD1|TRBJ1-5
TGTGCCAGCAATACAGGGGGCAGAAATCAGCCCCAGCATTTT
CASNTGGRNQPQHF
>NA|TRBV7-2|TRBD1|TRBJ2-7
TGTGCCAGCAGCCCGATTGCCCCCGGGACAGGGGTCGCCTACGAGCAGTACTTC
CASSPIAPGTGVAYEQYF
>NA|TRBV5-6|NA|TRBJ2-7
TGTGCCAGCAGCTTGGGACAGATCGAGTACGAGCAGTACTTC
CASSLGQIEYEQYF
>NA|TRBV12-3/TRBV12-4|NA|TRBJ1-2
TGTGCCAGCAGTCCAACAGGGATGGGAGGCTACACCTTC
CASSPTGMGGYTF
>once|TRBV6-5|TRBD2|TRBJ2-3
TGTGCCAGCAGTTTAGCGGGGCGCACAGATACGCAGTATTTT
CASSLAGRTDTQYF
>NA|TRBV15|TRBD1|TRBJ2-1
TGTGCCACCAGCAGCGATAGACAGGGGAGATATGAGCAGTTCTTC
CATSSDRQGRYEQFF
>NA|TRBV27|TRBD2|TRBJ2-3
TGTGCCAGCACCCCTAGCGGGGGGCCGATAGATACGCAGTATTTT
CASTPSGGPIDTQYF
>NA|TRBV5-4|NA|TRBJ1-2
TGTGCCAGCAGGCAGGAGGGTCGTAACTATGGCTACACCTTC
CASRQEGRNYGYTF
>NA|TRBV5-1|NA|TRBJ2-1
TGCGCCAGCAGCTTGGACTCACATGAGCAGTTCTTC
CASSLDSHEQFF
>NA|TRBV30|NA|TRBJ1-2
TGTGCCTGGAGTGTACGCGGGGCCTATGGCTACACCTTC
CAWSVRGAYGYTF
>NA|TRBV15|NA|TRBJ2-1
TGTGCCACCAGCAGAGACAGCGTGGTTACTTTGAATGAGCAGTTCTTC
CATSRDSVVTLNEQFF
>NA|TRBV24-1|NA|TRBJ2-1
TGTGCCACCAGTGCTTTGCATAGCAATGAGCAGTTCTTC
CATSALHSNEQFF
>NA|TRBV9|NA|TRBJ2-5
TGTGCCAGCAGCCCGAGGTTTACATCGCAAGAGACCCAGTACTTC
CASSPRFTSQETQYF
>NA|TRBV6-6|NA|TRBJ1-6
TGTGCCAGCAGTCCCCGGGGGAAGACAGTTAATAATTCACCCCTCCACTTT
CASSPRGKTVNNSPLHF
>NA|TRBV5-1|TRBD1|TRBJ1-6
TGCGCCAGCAGCTTGGCCGGGACAGTCGGCTCACCCCTCCACTTT
CASSLAGTVGSPLHF
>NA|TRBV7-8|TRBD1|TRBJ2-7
TGTGCCAGCAGCCGGGACAGGGGAGGCGAGCAGTACTTC
CASSRDRGGEQYF
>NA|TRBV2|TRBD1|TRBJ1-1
TGTGCCAGCAGCCTGGGACAGGGGCTTGAAGCTTTCTTT
CASSLGQGLEAFF
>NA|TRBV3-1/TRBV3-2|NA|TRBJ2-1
TGTGCCAGCAGCCAATGCCGGGGGTACAATGAGCAGTTCTTC
CASSQCRGYNEQFF
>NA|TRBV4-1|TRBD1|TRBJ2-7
TGCGCCAGCAGCCCCCCCGGCCAGGGGGCGTTTGGGCAGTACTTC
CASSPPGQGAFGQYF
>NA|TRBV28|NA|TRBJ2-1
TGTGCCAGCAGTCTTAGGAGGGGAGGCAATGAGCAGTTCTTC
CASSLRRGGNEQFF
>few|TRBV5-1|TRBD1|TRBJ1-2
TGCGCCAGCAGCTCAAAACAGGGGGCGGTCTATGGCTACACCTTC
CASSSKQGAVYGYTF
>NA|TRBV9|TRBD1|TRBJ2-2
TGTGCCAGCAGACTCGGGACAGGGAACACCGGGGAGCTGTTTTTT
CASRLGTGNTGELFF
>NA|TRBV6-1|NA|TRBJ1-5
TGTGCCAGCAGTGAAGCGGAGGGGCGCGGTCAGCCCCAGCATTTT
CASSEAEGRGQPQHF
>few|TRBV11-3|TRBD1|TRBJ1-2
TGTGCCAGAGGGACAGGGGTTAACTATGGCTACACCTTC
CARGTGVNYGYTF
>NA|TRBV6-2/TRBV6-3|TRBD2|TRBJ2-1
TGTGCCAGCAGTTACTCGACCGTAGCGGGGGGGCCAAATGAGCAGTTCTTC
CASSYSTVAGGPNEQFF
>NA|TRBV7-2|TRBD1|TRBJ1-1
TGTGCCAGCAGCCACAGGGGAGTGGCTGAAGCTTTCTTT
CASSHRGVAEAFF
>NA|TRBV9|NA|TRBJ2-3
TGTGCCAGCAGCGCCCCTAGCACAGATACGCAGTATTTT
CASSAPSTDTQYF
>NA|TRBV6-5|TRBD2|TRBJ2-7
TGTGCCAGCAGGACTAGCGGAGATAACTACGAGCAGTACTTC
CASRTSGDNYEQYF
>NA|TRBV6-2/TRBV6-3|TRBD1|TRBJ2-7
TGTGCCAGCAGTTACTCGACAGGGGGCGTCTACGAGCAGTACTTC
CASSYSTGGVYEQYF
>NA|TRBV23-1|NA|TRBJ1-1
TGCGCCAGCAGTCAAGCCCCGCGGGGGCCGGAAGCTTTCTTT
CASSQAPRGPEAFF
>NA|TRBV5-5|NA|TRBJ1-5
TGTGCCAGCAGCTTTGGGCATACGGTCAATCAGCCCCAGCATTTT
CASSFGHTVNQPQHF
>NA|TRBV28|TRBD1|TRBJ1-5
TGTGCCAGCAGTTTAGTAAGGGGACAGGCCTTGTCAGATAGCAATCAGCCCCAGCATTTT
CASSLVRGQALSDSNQPQHF
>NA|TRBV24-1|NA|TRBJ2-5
TGTGCCACCAGTGATCCAAGGAGCCAAGAGACCCAGTACTTC
CATSDPRSQETQYF
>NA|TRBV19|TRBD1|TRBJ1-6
TGTGCCAGTAGTAGATACCGCGGCGCCGACAGGGTAAATTCACCCCTCCACTTT
CASSRYRGADRVNSPLHF
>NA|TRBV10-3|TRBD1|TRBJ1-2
TGTGCAGGGGGCAGTGGGGGCCATGGCTACACCTTC
CAGGSGGHGYTF
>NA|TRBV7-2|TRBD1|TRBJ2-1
TGTGCCAGCAGCTTAGGGGGGGCGGGACAGGCTTACAATGAGCAGTTCTTC
CASSLGGAGQAYNEQFF
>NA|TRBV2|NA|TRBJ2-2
TGTGCCAGCATGAGCGAGAACACCGGGGAGCTGTTTTTT
CASMSENTGELFF
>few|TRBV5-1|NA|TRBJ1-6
TGCGCCAGCAGCTGGGACTTTGAAGCCAGGGATAATAATTCACCCCTCCACTTT
CASSWDFEARDNNSPLHF
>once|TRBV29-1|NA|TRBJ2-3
TGCAGCGTTCGGCAGGGGGGTTGGACAGATACGCAGTATTTT
CSVRQGGWTDTQYF
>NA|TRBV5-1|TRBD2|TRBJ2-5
TGCGCCAGCAGGGCTAGCGGGGGTGAGACCCAGTACTTC
CASRASGGETQYF
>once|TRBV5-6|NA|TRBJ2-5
TGTGCCAGCAGCTTAGGGGACTACCAAGAGACCCAGTACTTC
CASSLGDYQETQYF
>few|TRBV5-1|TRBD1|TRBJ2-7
TGCGCCAGCATGCTGGGACAGGGGAATCACGAGCAGTACTTC
CASMLGQGNHEQYF
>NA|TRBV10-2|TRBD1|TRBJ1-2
TGCGCCAGCAGTGATCAAGGGGGCACCCTGGATGGCTACACCTTC
CASSDQGGTLDGYTF
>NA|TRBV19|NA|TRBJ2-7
TGTGCCAGTAGTGTTCAAACCCGGGGCGAGCAGTACTTC
CASSVQTRGEQYF
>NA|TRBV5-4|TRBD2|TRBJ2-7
TGTGCCAGCAGCTTGGGACTAGCGGGGGCCTACGAGCAGTACTTC
CASSLGLAGAYEQYF
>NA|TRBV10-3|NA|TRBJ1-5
TGTGCCATCAGTGACTTGGGGGCAGGGTTTCAGCCCCAGCATTTT
CAISDLGAGFQPQHF
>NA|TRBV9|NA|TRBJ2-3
TGTGCCAGCAGCGTAGTATATGGGGGGTCGGATACGCAGTATTTT
CASSVVYGGSDTQYF
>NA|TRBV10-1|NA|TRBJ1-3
TGCGCCAGGGGGGAGGAGGCTGGAAACACCATATATTTT
CARGEEAGNTIYF
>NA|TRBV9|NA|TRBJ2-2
TGTGCCAGCAGTCGGGGGACCGGGGAGCTGTTTTTT
CASSRGTGELFF
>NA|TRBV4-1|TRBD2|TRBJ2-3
TGCGCCAGCAGCAATCGGGGTAGCGGGCTTAGCACAGATACGCAGTATTTT
CASSNRGSGLSTDTQYF
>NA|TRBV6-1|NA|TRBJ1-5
TGTGCCAGCAGTGACAGGAATCAGCCCCAGCATTTT
CASSDRNQPQHF
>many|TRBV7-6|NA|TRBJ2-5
TGTGCCAGCAGCTTAAGACAGGCCTACCAAGGAGAGACCCAGTACTTC
CASSLRQAYQGETQYF
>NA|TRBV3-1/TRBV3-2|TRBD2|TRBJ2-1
TGTGCCAGCAGCCAGTATAGCGGGGGGGCGAACGAGCAGTTCTTC
CASSQYSGGANEQFF
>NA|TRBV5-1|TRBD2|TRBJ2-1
TGCGCCAGCAGCCAGTCCGGGACTAGCCCCAATGAGCAGTTCTTC
CASSQSGTSPNEQFF
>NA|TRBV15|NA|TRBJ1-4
TGTGCCACCAGCAGAGATTACGGGGGAGGGGATGAAAAACTGTTTTTT
CATSRDYGGGDEKLFF
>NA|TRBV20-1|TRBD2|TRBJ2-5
TGCAGTGCTAGTGTTCTAGCGGGGATCCCGGAGACCCAGTACTTC
CSASVLAGIPETQYF
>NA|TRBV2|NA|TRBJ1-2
TGTGCCAGCAGTGTAATCAGAAAAAGTGGCTACACCTTC
CASSVIRKSGYTF